Listed below are T cell receptor beta chains from one sample, sequenced in a study of regulatory T cells in long-lasting Graves disease. TCRdb redid the calling of the multiplex PCR reads with MiXCR, one entry per CDR3 protein. Of 680,000 or so distinct CDR3 sequences listed, roughly 15% are singletons. These data were likewise used in another study, on T cells in Graves' hyperthyroidism and ophthalmopathy.

The input for sequencing was peripheral blood mononuclear cells (PBMCs), taken at new diagnosis, from a patient treated with antithyroid drugs. Source of these receptors: a woman in her twenties or thirties with Graves disease. Both conserved end residues are part of each CDR3. A D gene is named only where the DNA matches it firmly.

D | J | V | CDR3
- | TRBJ2-2 | TRBV4-2 | CASSQELTNTGELFF
- | TRBJ2-2 | TRBV2 | CASSETGDTGELFF
TRBD2 | TRBJ2-7 | TRBV3-1 | CASSQEPPGLAGLNEQYF
- | TRBJ2-5 | TRBV2 | CASKGRRETQYF
TRBD1 | TRBJ2-1 | TRBV20-1 | CSASGWGGQGAEKAFF
- | TRBJ2-2 | TRBV25-1 | CASSDDRRNTGELFF
- | TRBJ2-5 | TRBV28 | CASSSTKTQYF
- | TRBJ1-2 | TRBV20-1 | CSARPGVYGYTF
- | TRBJ2-7 | TRBV28 | CASSPYRGGTYEQYF
- | TRBJ1-2 | TRBV19 | CASSIGSDTEGYTF
- | TRBJ1-2 | TRBV28 | CASSSGGGPDYGYTF
- | TRBJ1-5 | TRBV19 | CASSRSGQPNSNQPQHF
- | TRBJ1-6 | TRBV30 | CAWSATGTFVSPLHF
TRBD1 | TRBJ2-7 | TRBV28 | CASTKPGGGAWGEQYF
- | TRBJ2-1 | TRBV20-1 | CSAHTRTRYNEQFF
- | TRBJ2-6 | TRBV19 | CASRESRGANVLTF
TRBD1 | TRBJ2-5 | TRBV20-1 | CSARDGTGASTLNF
- | TRBJ2-1 | TRBV7-3 | CASSRSGSSSYNEQFF
TRBD2 | TRBJ2-7 | TRBV18 | CASSRRGIIYEQYF
TRBD1 | TRBJ1-4 | TRBV30 | CAWSAGTGGGKLFF
- | TRBJ2-7 | TRBV5-1 | CASSSRPVGESSYEQYF
TRBD1 | TRBJ2-3 | TRBV28 | CASSGDRGWTDTQYF
TRBD1 | TRBJ1-1 | TRBV4-1 | CASSQGLRGRDTEAFF
TRBD1 | TRBJ1-6 | TRBV27 | CASSPGTDYQAPLHF
- | TRBJ2-3 | TRBV28 | CASSLIVGAADTQYF
- | TRBJ2-2 | TRBV9 | CASSVRGAPGELFF